These 17 T cell receptor beta chains came from one sample sequenced in a study of Ad26.COV2.S vaccination and SARS-CoV-2 variants. Regarding treatment: some 20 received Ad26.COV2.S at low or high dose, single or two shots; five or six received placebo; per-sample allocation not given. Day 63 after the first vaccine or placebo injection was the time point for sampling. Sequencing used immunoSEQ multiplex PCR; TCRdb keeps in-frame clones, though not all of them. The data hold about 240,000 clones, with roughly 90% observed a single time. The sample consisted of peripheral blood, taken in a trial of Ad26.COV2.S vaccine versus placebo. The receptors were gathered from a person aged 18-60 years who received the Ad26.COV2.S COVID-19 vaccine or a placebo.

J is TRBJ2-3 and V is TRBV4-3; 7 nucleotides align to TRBD2. Trimming cost V 1 base and J 3 bases; bases outside gene matches: 10. Germline loops: CDR1 LGHNA, CDR2 YSLEER. The CDR3 has 17 amino acids. The CDR3: CASSQARGSGITDTQYF. CDR3 sequence (DNA): TGCGCCAGCAGCCAAGCCCGGGGGAGCGGGATTACAGATACGCAGTATTTT.

V usage is TRBV7-8 and J usage is TRBJ2-7; D gene unclear. Trimming removed 0 bases at V and 6 bases at J, with 12 bases between. Germline assignment: CDR1 SGHVS and CDR2 FQNEAQ. This CDR3 is built from 14 residues. CDR3: CASSLAAYRSEQYF. As DNA, the CDR3 is TGTGCCAGCAGCTTAGCGGCCTACCGGTCCGAGCAGTACTTC.

The V call is TRBV28, the J call TRBJ1-3; 9 bases fit TRBD1. The CDR3 has 15 residues. Germline V gene lookup returns CDR1 MDHEN and CDR2 SYDVKM. The V gene end was trimmed by 7 bases and the J gene end by 3 bases; junction bases not matched to a gene: 7. The CDR3 loop reads CASTPGQGLGNTIYF. CDR3 DNA sequence: TGTGCCAGCACGCCGGGACAGGGACTTGGAAACACCATATATTTT.

The chain has TRBV9 and TRBJ2-3; D remains unclear. Trimming pared 0 bases from V and 0 bases from J, leaving 11 bases between. CDR3 size: 16 residues. Germline CDR1 and CDR2: SGDLS and YYNGEE. Here the CDR3 reads CASSVEGISSTDTQYF. DNA for the CDR3: TGTGCCAGCAGCGTAGAGGGCATATCTAGCACAGATACGCAGTATTTT.

This sequence joins TRBV14 and TRBJ2-5, with 9 bases aligning to TRBD1. The V and J ends lost 1 base and 1 base, in that order; junction bases with no gene match: 10. The CDR3 sequence is 18 residues long. Germline CDR1 and CDR2: SGHDN and FVKESK. The CDR3 is CASSQVPGTGWFQETQYF. The CDR3 DNA reads as TGTGCCAGCAGCCAAGTCCCCGGGACAGGGTGGTTCCAAGAGACCCAGTACTTC.

The rearrangement links TRBV25-1 to TRBJ2-7, with D perhaps matching TRBD2 (7 bases). CDR1 MGHDK and CDR2 SYGVNS come from the germline V gene. The CDR3 covers 14 residues. V was trimmed by 1 base and J by 5 bases, leaving 12 bases between them. Here the CDR3 reads CASSEFGGRDEQYF. The CDR3 nucleotides read TGTGCCAGCAGTGAATTCGGGGGGCGCGACGAGCAGTACTTC.

J is TRBJ2-7 and V is TRBV6-5, with D possibly matching TRBD2 (6 bases). CDR1 and CDR2 from the germline V gene are MNHEY and SVGAGI. This CDR3 comprises 14 residues. In nucleotides, the CDR3 is TGTGGACTGCGGGACTCCGGATACTCCTACGAGCAGTACTTC. Its protein is CGLRDSGYSYEQYF.

Remarks on this clone: Other DNA variants within this sample encode the same CDR3. This rearrangement joins TRBV5-1 to TRBJ2-5, with a possible D match to TRBD2 (5 bases). The CDR3 has 13 amino acids. Germline values: CDR1 SGHRS, CDR2 YFSETQ. Trimming removed 1 base at V and 3 bases at J, with 7 bases between. CDR3 region: CASSLIGKETQYF. CDR3 bases: TGCGCCAGCAGCTTGATCGGGAAAGAGACCCAGTACTTC.

The chain employs TRBV2 and TRBJ2-1; the D is unclear. Deletions cut 10 bases from V and 4 bases from J, with 14 bases between. This CDR3 spans 13 amino acids. CDR1 SNHLY and CDR2 FYNNEI come from the germline V gene. The CDR3: CATSRGAYNEQFF. CDR3 nucleotides: TGTGCCACCTCACGAGGCGCGTACAATGAGCAGTTCTTC.

V is TRBV28 and J is TRBJ2-3; 8 bases match TRBD2. This CDR3 is 14 amino acids long. V lost 7 bases and J lost 5; bases outside the gene matches: 8. CDR1 is MDHEN, CDR2 SYDVKM, per germline. The DNA of the CDR3 is TGTGCCAGCATCATCGGGAGGGCGGGAGATACGCAGTATTTT. It is translated as CASIIGRAGDTQYF.

V is TRBV9 and J is TRBJ1-2; no firm D call. Trimming pared 2 bases from V and 0 bases from J, leaving 11 bases between. This CDR3 is 15 amino acids long. CDR1 and CDR2 from the germline V gene are SGDLS and YYNGEE. DNA of the CDR3: TGTGCCAGCAGCGTCGGGGAGCCTGCTAACTATGGCTACACCTTC. Residues: CASSVGEPANYGYTF.

The gene calls are TRBV30 and TRBJ1-2, with D tentatively TRBD1 (5 bases). V dropped 2 bases and J dropped 7 bases, with 11 bases sitting between them. From germline, CDR1 is GTSNPN and CDR2 SVGIG (reference sequence). This CDR3 spans 12 amino acids. This CDR3 reads CAWSPRDSGYTF. The CDR3 DNA follows: TGTGCCTGGAGTCCGAGAGACAGTGGCTACACCTTC.

This clone was detected once. The chain carries TRBV19 and TRBJ2-2; D is unclear. Per germline, CDR1 LNHDA and CDR2 SQIVND (reference sequence). The ends were cut back, 4 bases at V and 4 bases at J, with 19 bases in the middle. This CDR3 has 17 amino acids. The CDR3 DNA follows: TGTGCCAGTAGTACCCGCAAGGTGGATAAAGGCACCGGGGAGCTGTTTTTT. Translated, it gives CASSTRKVDKGTGELFF.

CDR3 sequence: CASSPPGGETQYF. Here the CDR3 DNA reads TGTGCCAGCTCACCACCGGGCGGGGAGACCCAGTACTTC. V usage is TRBV18 and J usage is TRBJ2-5; tentatively, D is TRBD2 (5 bases). CDR1 and CDR2 from the germline V gene are KGHSH and LQKENI. The CDR3 length is 13 residues. Trimming removed 0 bases at V and 5 bases at J, with 7 bases between. Full variable domain (missing parts from reference TRBV18 and TRBJ2-5): NAGVMQNPRHLVRRRGQEARLRCSPMKGHSHVYWYRQLPEEGLKFMVYLQKENIIDESGMPKERFSAEFPKEGPSILRIQQVVRGDSAAYFCASSPPGGETQYFGPGTRLLVL.

This clone was detected only once. The rearrangement links TRBV19 to TRBJ2-1; maybe TRBD1 (6 bases). V lost 4 bases and J 10 bases, leaving 8 bases between the germline ends. CDR1 and CDR2 from the germline V gene are LNHDA and SQIVND (reference sequence). This CDR3 spans 11 amino acids. CDR3: CASSTGAEQFF. CDR3 sequence (DNA): TGTGCCAGTAGTACAGGGGCCGAGCAGTTCTTC.

The rearrangement uses TRBV7-9 and TRBJ2-7; 7 bases fit TRBD1. Germline values: CDR1 SEHNR, CDR2 FQNEAQ (reference sequence). The CDR3 extends over 14 amino acids. V was pared by 3 bases and J by 6 bases, with 8 bases of the junction left unmatched. The CDR3 nucleotides read TGTGCCAGCAGCTTTACCGGGACAGCCTCCGAGCAGTACTTC. It translates to CASSFTGTASEQYF.

This clone showed up just a few times. The V call is TRBV28, the J call TRBJ2-7; D assignment may be TRBD1 or TRBD2 (5 bases each). CDR3 length: 12 residues. V shed 10 bases and J shed 3 bases, with 13 bases lying between them. Per germline, CDR1 MDHEN and CDR2 SYDVKM. CDR3 sequence reads: CATREGIYEQYF. CDR3 coding DNA: TGTGCCACTCGCGAGGGGATCTACGAGCAGTACTTC.